This T cell receptor beta chain was retrieved from a study of monozygotic twins with inflammatory bowel disease. Staff drew a roughly 2.5 ml blood sample from each donor. Isolation of total RNA was performed on whole blood, with no prior T cell sorting. The germline CDR1 and CDR2 sequences are SGHTA and FQGNSA. This CDR3 is built from 15 residues. Each of TCRalpha and TCRbeta cDNA went through two nested PCRs, lasting approximately 17 and 9 cycles. After re-calling the 5' RACE reads, TCRdb lists one entry per CDR3 protein, DNA absent. The sample has about 380,000 distinct CDR3 sequences. The sample consisted of blood. This clonotype originated in a human donor with ulcerative colitis or Crohn's disease, or a healthy co-twin of an affected twin (not recorded which). The rearrangement links TRBV7-2 to TRBJ1-3. The CDR3 loop is CASSFSSGRGNTIYF.